This TCR beta chain was captured in a study of cytomegalovirus exposure and HLA in healthy donors. The CDR3 covers 15 residues. CDR1 and CDR2 from the germline V gene are MNHNS and SASEGT. The ends were cut back, 4 bases at V and 1 base at J, with 13 bases in the middle. About this clone itself: The antigen remains unidentified.

Primers for the PCR totalled 60 Vbeta and 13 Jbeta. Data came from immunoSEQ multiplex PCR; TCRdb stores just in-frame clones and leaves some out. The sample contains some 85,000 clones, 78% of which appear only once. Study observations and caveats: CMV serostatus was the only recorded immune exposure for donors. Excluded: some indistinguishable V segments such as TRBV6-2 and TRBV6-3. The study assumed roughly uniform donor sequencing depth for presence/absence analyses. Most CMV-associated TCR beta chains were later found to appear HLA-restricted.

This TCR was sampled from a man younger than 35 in good health and CMV-seropositive. Sequencing input: PBMCs. The V gene is TRBV6-1, the J gene TRBJ1-1; TRBD1 might be the D (6 bases). The CDR3 spells CASSVKGVRNTEAFF. The CDR3 DNA sequence: TGTGCCAGCAGTGTGAAGGGGGTAAGGAACACTGAAGCTTTCTTT.